Detailed here is one T cell receptor (beta chain). As processed by the authors: The authors estimated nucleated cell counts from reference gene primer amplification. Produced via immunoSEQ multiplex PCR; TCRdb's table is partial and in-frame only. That table furnishes V, J and clone size, whereas the DNA furnished D and trimming. The sample carries around 74,000 clones, approximately 90% recorded once. This sample was included in a study of blood T cell repertoires in COVID-19. With 6 bases removed from V and 3 bases from J, the gap between germline ends came to 7 bases. The CDR3 spans 12 residues. Looked up from germline, CDR1 is SGHRS and CDR2 is YFSETQ.

The TCR originated in a middle-aged man with active COVID-19. The rearrangement joins TRBV5-1 to TRBJ2-1, with unresolved D. The sample consisted of peripheral blood. The CDR3 protein is CASNGDYNEQFF. The CDR3, as DNA: TGCGCCAGCAACGGAGACTACAATGAGCAGTTCTTC.